This TCR beta chain originates from a study of spatial heterogeneity in lung cancer. TCRdb reanalysed the 5' RACE reads using MiXCR and keeps one entry per CDR3 protein. The sample contains about 13,000 distinct CDR3 sequences, 9.5% to 13% of which appear only once. This clonotype has more than one count but fewer than ten. After removal of 5 bases from V and 3 bases from J, the junction contained 9 bases not matched to a gene. The CDR3 contains 16 residues. Per germline, CDR1 LNHNV and CDR2 YYDKDF (reference sequence). The sample's time point: sample taken at primary tumor resection. TCRs were sequenced from unsorted whole RNA of tumor, nontumor lung or PBMC.

This receptor was obtained from a male donor with early-stage non-small cell lung cancer. The chain recombines TRBV15 with TRBJ2-3, with 9 bases aligning to TRBD2. The sample was PBMCs, taken at surgery. The CDR3 is CATSAASGMLTDTQYF. The CDR3 DNA is TGTGCCACCAGCGCCGCTAGCGGGATGCTTACAGATACGCAGTATTTT.